This note documents a single T cell receptor (beta chain) sequence. What it binds is unknown. These data originate in a study of monozygotic twins with inflammatory bowel disease. Per-sample cDNA came from eight separate reactions. A template switching step added UMIs, each with a 6-nucleotide sample barcode. TCRdb reanalyzed the 5' RACE reads, giving one entry per CDR3 protein sequence and no DNA. This sample contains approximately 45,000 distinct CDR3 sequences. Notes on the study in general: Twins with IBD were found to have lower TCRbeta diversity (inverse Simpson) than healthy co-twins. Different subtypes (of T cells) could not be told apart from one another.

The CDR3 runs 15 residues. Germline CDR1 reads LGHNA; CDR2 reads YSLEER. The receptor comes from a human donor with ulcerative colitis or Crohn's disease, or a healthy co-twin of an affected twin (not recorded which). This chain links TRBV4-3 with TRBJ2-3; the TCRdb D gene call, TRBD1, has no DNA to confirm it. Sequencing was performed on blood. The CDR3 reads CASSQSGQTTDTQYF.